Listed below are T cell receptor beta chains from one sample, sequenced in a study of blood T cell repertoires in COVID-19. Measured with immunoSEQ multiplex PCR; TCRdb has only the in-frame clones, and not every one. In the table there are about 160,000 clones, around 85% of which are singletons. Sequenced input: peripheral blood. These receptors all come from a man aged 60 to 69 with active or convalescent COVID-19. The CDR3 runs from the conserved cysteine through the conserved F or W. Fields, in order: clone size, J gene, D gene, V gene, CDR3 protein, CDR3 DNA. The D gene is left open where the match is weak. Clone size is not always given. Where it is, it says once, few, many or a class for expanded clones.

. | TRBJ2-3 | TRBD1 | TRBV3-1/TRBV3-2 | CASSQDLPRQGSGLADTQYF | TGTGCCAGCAGCCAAGATCTTCCGAGACAGGGTAGTGGGCTCGCAGATACGCAGTATTTT
few | TRBJ2-1 | . | TRBV2 | CASRAGTTSHNEQFF | TGTGCCAGCAGGGCGGGGACGACCTCCCACAATGAGCAGTTCTTC
. | TRBJ1-6 | . | TRBV4-1 | CASSQQNNLGGGNSPLHF | TGCGCCAGCAGCCAACAAAACAACCTGGGGGGGGGCAATTCACCCCTCCACTTT
. | TRBJ2-2 | . | TRBV11-2 | CATTPQARTGELFF | TGTGCCACAACCCCCCAGGCAAGGACCGGGGAGCTGTTTTTT
. | TRBJ1-3 | TRBD1 | TRBV13 | CASSTTTGLGNTIYF | TGTGCCAGCAGCACGACGACAGGGCTGGGAAACACCATATATTTT
few | TRBJ2-3 | . | TRBV5-6 | CASSISDTQYF | TGTGCCAGCAGCATATCAGATACGCAGTATTTT
. | TRBJ2-3 | . | TRBV10-3 | CAIRKQGGADTQYF | TGTGCCATCAGAAAGCAAGGGGGAGCGGATACGCAGTATTTT
. | TRBJ1-4 | . | TRBV5-8 | CASSPKGATNEKLFF | TGTGCCAGCAGCCCGAAGGGGGCAACTAATGAAAAACTGTTTTTT
once | TRBJ2-2 | . | TRBV24-1 | CATSDAGRGTTGELFF | TGTGCCACCAGTGACGCCGGCCGGGGTACCACCGGGGAGCTGTTTTTT
. | TRBJ2-2 | TRBD2 | TRBV18 | CASSPPGLAGGTELFF | TGTGCCAGCTCACCACCGGGACTAGCGGGGGGAACGGAGCTGTTTTTT
. | TRBJ2-3 | . | TRBV18 | CASSPGTPSMDTQYF | TGTGCCAGCTCACCCGGGACACCTTCCATGGATACGCAGTATTTT
. | TRBJ2-1 | TRBD2 | TRBV24-1 | CATSDTGTSDRSYNEQFF | TGTGCCACCAGTGATACCGGGACTAGCGACCGCTCCTACAATGAGCAGTTCTTC
. | TRBJ2-1 | TRBD2 | TRBV19 | CASSGLAGNNYNEQFF | TGTGCCAGTAGTGGACTAGCGGGAAATAACTACAATGAGCAGTTCTTC
. | TRBJ1-1 | . | TRBV5-4 | CASSLSQGRTEAFF | TGTGCCAGCAGCTTGAGTCAGGGTCGGACTGAAGCTTTCTTT
. | TRBJ2-7 | . | TRBV7-9 | CASSLISGGHTYEQYF | TGTGCCAGCAGCTTAATTTCTGGGGGCCATACTTACGAGCAGTACTTC
. | TRBJ2-2 | . | TRBV19 | CASTPGILTGELFF | TGTGCCAGTACCCCCGGGATTCTCACCGGGGAGCTGTTTTTT
. | TRBJ1-2 | . | TRBV18 | CASETGRGYGYTF | TGTGCCAGCGAGACAGGTAGAGGCTATGGCTACACCTTC
. | TRBJ2-3 | . | TRBV3-1/TRBV3-2 | CASSYTDTQYF | TGTGCCAGCAGCTACACAGATACGCAGTATTTT
. | TRBJ2-2 | . | TRBV4-1 | CASSQVITGELFF | TGCGCCAGCAGCCAAGTCATCACCGGGGAGCTGTTTTTT
. | TRBJ2-4 | TRBD2 | TRBV14 | CASSQEYRREIGNIQYF | TGTGCCAGCAGCCAAGAATACCGGCGGGAGATAGGAAACATTCAGTACTTC
. | TRBJ2-3 | TRBD2 | TRBV7-9 | CASSLAWEGGVTQYF | TGTGCCAGCAGCTTAGCTTGGGAGGGCGGTGTTACGCAGTATTTT
. | TRBJ2-1 | . | TRBV3-1/TRBV3-2 | CASASVGNNEQFF | TGTGCCAGCGCTAGCGTGGGGAACAATGAGCAGTTCTTC
. | TRBJ2-3 | . | TRBV20-1 | CSASGSADTQYF | TGCAGTGCTAGTGGTAGTGCAGATACGCAGTATTTT
. | TRBJ2-7 | TRBD1 | TRBV7-8 | CASSGGTGPYEQYF | TGTGCCAGCAGCGGAGGGACAGGACCCTACGAGCAGTACTTC
. | TRBJ1-5 | . | TRBV2 | CASSTFLDQPQHF | TGTGCCAGCAGTACATTTTTGGATCAGCCCCAGCATTTT
. | TRBJ1-1 | . | TRBV11-1 | CASTGYTEAFF | TGTGCCAGCACCGGGTACACTGAAGCTTTCTTT
. | TRBJ2-3 | . | TRBV27 | CASSLSTAPSTDTQYF | TGTGCCAGCAGTTTATCGACAGCACCCAGCACAGATACGCAGTATTTT
. | TRBJ1-1 | . | TRBV6-1 | CASSERAALNTEAFF | TGTGCCAGCAGTGAGCGGGCAGCCTTGAACACTGAAGCTTTCTTT